The 21 T cell receptor beta chains reported below all come from one sample, sequenced in a study of cytomegalovirus exposure and HLA in healthy donors. PCR used 60 Vbeta primers and 13 Jbeta primers. Profiled with immunoSEQ multiplex PCR; TCRdb holds only in-frame clones, not every one. The sample comprises roughly 140,000 clones, around 74% of which are singletons, and about 1.3% rests with the top ten. Sequencing used PBMCs. These receptor sequences come from a man aged 18 to 29 in good health and CMV-seronegative.

This clone came up a few times. The gene calls are TRBV10-2 and TRBJ1-1, with D possibly matching TRBD1 (6 bases). The CDR3 sequence is 13 residues long. V lost 3 bases, J lost 5 bases, and 10 bases lay in between. The germline V gene encodes CDR1 WSHSY and CDR2 SAAADI. The CDR3 DNA is TGCGCCAGCAGTGAACCAAGGGGGACTGAAGCTTTCTTT. This translates into CASSEPRGTEAFF.

This rearrangement joins TRBV5-1 to TRBJ2-2, with D unclear. V shed 0 bases and J shed 6 bases, with 12 bases lying between them. The CDR3 extends over 15 amino acids. CDR1 and CDR2 from the germline V gene are SGHRS and YFSETQ. CDR3 sequence reads: CASSLEPLPAGELFF. In DNA, the CDR3 is TGCGCCAGCAGCTTGGAGCCGCTGCCGGCCGGGGAGCTGTTTTTT.

The V and J genes are TRBV1 and TRBJ2-5; the listed D gene, TRBD1, was not tested against the DNA. TRBV1 is marked as a pseudogene. This CDR3 has 12 amino acids. CDR3 in DNA: TGCACCGGTCGGGACAGCCAAGAGACCCAGTACTTC. Translated, it gives CTGRDSQETQYF.

The chain joins TRBV6-1 to TRBJ2-2; 8 bases map to TRBD1. V shed 2 bases, J shed 5 bases, and the junction held 1 base outside the gene matches. The CDR3 has 14 residues. The germline CDR1 and CDR2 sequences are MNHNS and SASEGT. The DNA for the CDR3 is TGTGCCAGCAGTGAAACAGGGGGGACCGGGGAGCTGTTTTTT. Its translation is CASSETGGTGELFF.

This clone was seen a handful of times. The gene calls are TRBV21-1 and TRBJ2-7; TRBD1, as called in the table, went unchecked against the DNA. TRBV21-1 is recorded as a pseudogene. CDR3 length: 15 residues. The CDR3, as DNA: TGTGCCAGCAGCTCTCAGGTCACTTCCTCCTACGAGCAGTACTTC. It is translated as CASSSQVTSSYEQYF.

V is TRBV20-1 and J is TRBJ2-1; D may be TRBD2 (6 bases). The germline CDR1 and CDR2 sequences are DFQATT and SNEGSKA (reference sequence). V lost 6 bases, J lost 7 bases, and 10 bases lay in between. This CDR3 spans 11 amino acids. As DNA, the CDR3 is TGCAGTGCCAGACTAGAAAATGAGCAGTTCTTC. This codes for CSARLENEQFF.

The chain uses TRBV4-3 and TRBJ2-3; D is uncertain. CDR1 LGHNA and CDR2 YSLEER come from the germline V gene. CDR3 size: 12 residues. Trimming stripped 0 bases from V and 6 bases from J, with 4 bases between. The CDR3 reads CASSQDLDTQYF. The CDR3 bases are TGCGCCAGCAGCCAAGACTTGGATACGCAGTATTTT.

This clone has a single count. The V call is TRBV30, the J call TRBJ2-7; 8 positions match TRBD2. In germline, CDR1 is GTSNPN, CDR2 SVGIG (reference sequence). The CDR3 is 17 amino acids. The V gene end was trimmed by 2 bases and the J gene end by 1 base; junction bases not matched to a gene: 13. CDR3 DNA: TGTGCCTGGAGTCGCGAGGCGGGAGGCCAGACTTCCTACGAGCAGTACTTC. The encoded protein is CAWSREAGGQTSYEQYF.

This clone showed up just a few times. This chain joins TRBV5-6 and TRBJ2-5; 7 nucleotides align to TRBD2. The CDR3 length is 14 residues. The germline V gene encodes CDR1 SGHDT and CDR2 YYEEEE. With 0 bases clipped from V and 5 bases from J, the junction kept 4 bases outside the gene matches. CDR3 sequence: CASSLGTRGETQYF. CDR3 in DNA: TGTGCCAGCAGCTTGGGGACTAGGGGTGAGACCCAGTACTTC. Variable domain in full (rest from reference TRBV5-6 and TRBJ2-5): DAGVTQSPTHLIKTRGQQVTLRCSPKSGHDTVSWYQQALGQGPQFIFQYYEEEERQRGNFPDRFSGHQFPNYSSELNVNALLLGDSALYLCASSLGTRGETQYFGPGTRLLVL.

The sample holds one count of this clone. This chain joins TRBV5-1 and TRBJ2-1; 7 bases are shared with TRBD2. The CDR3 consists of 15 residues. The germline CDR1 and CDR2 sequences are SGHRS and YFSETQ. The V segment lost 0 bases and the J segment 8 bases; nucleotides outside the gene matches: 8. The CDR3 here is CASSLVAGLSDEQFF. The CDR3, as DNA: TGCGCCAGCAGCTTGGTAGCGGGTCTATCAGATGAGCAGTTCTTC.

V and J are TRBV11-2 and TRBJ2-5; possible D gene TRBD2, 6 bases. The germline V gene has CDR1 SGHAT and CDR2 FQNNGV. This CDR3 has 15 amino acids. Deletions cut 6 bases from V and 1 base from J, with 15 bases between. The CDR3 coding sequence is TGTGCCAGCAGACTAGCCGGACGCACCCAAGAGACCCAGTACTTC. Translating gives CASRLAGRTQETQYF. Together with reference TRBV11-2 and TRBJ2-5, the CDR3 gives the full variable domain: EAGVAQSPRYKIIEKRQSVAFWCNPISGHATLYWYQQILGQGPKLLIQFQNNGVVDDSQLPKDRFSAERLKGVDSTLKIQPAKLEDSAVYLCASRLAGRTQETQYFGPGTRLLVL.

The chain uses TRBV7-2 and TRBJ2-3, with a weak D call TRBD2 (6 bases). CDR1 is SGHTA and CDR2 is FQGNSA in the germline V gene. This CDR3 contains 16 residues. V was clipped by 4 bases and J by 5 bases, with 19 bases between them. The CDR3 region is CASSYGTGVRGDTQYF. The CDR3 nucleotides read TGTGCCAGCAGCTATGGGACTGGCGTCCGGGGAGATACGCAGTATTTT. Variable domain in full (rest from reference TRBV7-2 and TRBJ2-3): GAGVSQSPSNKVTEKGKDVELRCDPISGHTALYWYRQSLGQGLEFLIYFQGNSAPDKSGLPSDRFSAERTGGSVSTLTIQRTQQEDSAVYLCASSYGTGVRGDTQYFGPGTRLTVL.

The chain combines TRBV2 with TRBJ2-5, with D possibly being TRBD2 (5 bases). The DNA matches TRBJ2-7 better at its end, which makes the J call doubtful. Germline CDR1 reads SNHLY; CDR2 reads FYNNEI. The CDR3 spans 13 residues. The CDR3 spells CASSEVEGAEQYF. CDR3 sequence (DNA): TGTGCCAGCAGTGAAGTTGAGGGAGCCGAGCAGTACTTC.

The CDR3, as DNA: TGTGCCATCAGTAGCCACCTTCAGGGGGCCAAGAAGGTGAACTATGGCTACACCTTC. Encoded protein: CAISSHLQGAKKVNYGYTF. This chain links TRBV10-3 with TRBJ1-2, with 8 bases identical to TRBD1. J gave up 2 bases and V 5 bases, and 19 bases lay outside the gene matches. This CDR3 contains 19 residues. Germline CDR1 reads ENHRY; CDR2 reads SYGVKD.

This clone was seen just once. This chain's CDR3 is CASSFDWNNKDEQFF. CDR3 DNA sequence: TGCGCCAGCAGCTTTGACTGGAACAACAAGGATGAGCAGTTCTTC. The chain links TRBV5-1 to TRBJ2-1; D not resolved. Germline assignment: CDR1 SGHRS and CDR2 YFSETQ. The CDR3 is made up of 15 amino acids. Deletions cut 2 bases from V and 8 bases from J, with 17 bases between.

The chain uses TRBV7-9 and TRBJ2-1; 8 nucleotides agree with TRBD2. This CDR3 contains 15 residues. Germline V gives CDR1 SEHNR, CDR2 FQNEAQ (reference sequence). After removal of 1 base from V and 9 bases from J, the junction contained 8 bases not matched to a gene. The CDR3, as DNA: TGTGCCAGCAGCTTAGGAGCGGGAGAAGGGGGTGAGCAGTTCTTC. Amino acids: CASSLGAGEGGEQFF.

This clone was counted a few times. The chain combines TRBV29-1 with TRBJ1-2; 8 nucleotides align to TRBD1. The CDR3 is 13 residues long. The junction had 12 bases not matched to a gene; V was cut back by 7 bases and J by 8 bases. Germline CDR1 and CDR2: SQVTM and ANQGSEA. Written as DNA, the CDR3 is TGCAGCGCCCCACAGGGGGAGACGGGAGGCTACACCTTC. As protein: CSAPQGETGGYTF.

Concerning this clone: The sample carries other DNA sequences with the same CDR3. The rearrangement uses TRBV7-2 and TRBJ2-7, with D maybe TRBD1 (5 bases). CDR3 length: 14 amino acids. Germline V CDR1 and CDR2: SGHTA, FQGNSA. Trimming cost V 0 bases and J 2 bases, with 8 bases left between them. CDR3 DNA sequence: TGTGCCAGCAGCTTAGCGGGGCAGGCCTACGAGCAGTACTTC. Translating it yields CASSLAGQAYEQYF.

The rearrangement links TRBV4-3 to TRBJ1-5, with 8 bases aligning to TRBD1. The germline CDR1 and CDR2 sequences are LGHNA and YSLEER. With 1 base clipped from V and 4 bases from J, the junction kept 3 bases outside the gene matches. CDR3 length equals 15 residues. Here the CDR3 reads CASSQGTGWNQPQHF. The CDR3 DNA sequence: TGCGCCAGCAGCCAAGGGACAGGGTGGAATCAGCCCCAGCATTTT.

V is TRBV4-1 and J is TRBJ1-5, with D possibly TRBD1 on 6 matching bases. CDR3 size: 16 residues. V was clipped by 4 bases and J by 3 bases, with 16 bases between them. Germline CDR1 and CDR2: MGHRA and YSYEKL. In nucleotides, the CDR3 is TGCGCCAGCAGCCCGGGGGGCGGCAGAGTCAATCAGCCCCAGCATTTT. Translated: CASSPGGGRVNQPQHF.

CDR3 in DNA: TGTGCCAGCTCACCGGGAGCCGGCGCCCGCGGGGACACCGGGGAGCTGTTTTTT. Its translation: CASSPGAGARGDTGELFF. The chain employs TRBV18 and TRBJ2-2, with a tentative D call TRBD2 (6 bases). The ends were cut back, 3 bases at V and 3 bases at J, with 20 bases in the middle. The CDR3 totals 18 residues. CDR1 KGHSH and CDR2 LQKENI come from the germline V gene.